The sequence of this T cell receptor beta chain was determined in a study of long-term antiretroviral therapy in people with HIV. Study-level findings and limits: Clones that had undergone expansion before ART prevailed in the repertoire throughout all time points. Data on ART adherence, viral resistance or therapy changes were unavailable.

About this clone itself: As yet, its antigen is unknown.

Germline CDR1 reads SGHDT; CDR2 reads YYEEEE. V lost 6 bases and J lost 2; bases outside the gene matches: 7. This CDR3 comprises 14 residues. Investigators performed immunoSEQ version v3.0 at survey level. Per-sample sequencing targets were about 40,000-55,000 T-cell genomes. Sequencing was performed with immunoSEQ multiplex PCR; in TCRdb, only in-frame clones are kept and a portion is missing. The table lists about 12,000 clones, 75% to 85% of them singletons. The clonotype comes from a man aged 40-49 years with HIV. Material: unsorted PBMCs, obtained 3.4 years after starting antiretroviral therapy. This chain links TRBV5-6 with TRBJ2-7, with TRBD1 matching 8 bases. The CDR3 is CASTFGQGPYEQYF. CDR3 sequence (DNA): TGTGCCAGCACCTTTGGACAGGGCCCCTACGAGCAGTACTTC.